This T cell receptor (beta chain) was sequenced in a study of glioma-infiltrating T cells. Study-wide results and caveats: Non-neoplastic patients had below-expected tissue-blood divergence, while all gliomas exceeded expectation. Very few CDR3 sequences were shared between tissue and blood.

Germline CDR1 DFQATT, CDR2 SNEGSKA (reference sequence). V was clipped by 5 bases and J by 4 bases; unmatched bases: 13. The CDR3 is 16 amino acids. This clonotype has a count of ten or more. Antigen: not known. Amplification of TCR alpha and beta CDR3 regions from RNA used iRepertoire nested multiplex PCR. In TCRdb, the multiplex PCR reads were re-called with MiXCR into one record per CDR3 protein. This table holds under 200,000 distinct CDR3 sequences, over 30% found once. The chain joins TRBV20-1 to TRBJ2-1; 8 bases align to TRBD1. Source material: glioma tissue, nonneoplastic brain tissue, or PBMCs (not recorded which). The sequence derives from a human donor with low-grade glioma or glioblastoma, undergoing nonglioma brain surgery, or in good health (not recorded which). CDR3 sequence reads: CSARGQGQAVYNEQFF. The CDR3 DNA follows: TGCAGTGCTCGAGGCCAGGGACAGGCCGTGTACAATGAGCAGTTCTTC.